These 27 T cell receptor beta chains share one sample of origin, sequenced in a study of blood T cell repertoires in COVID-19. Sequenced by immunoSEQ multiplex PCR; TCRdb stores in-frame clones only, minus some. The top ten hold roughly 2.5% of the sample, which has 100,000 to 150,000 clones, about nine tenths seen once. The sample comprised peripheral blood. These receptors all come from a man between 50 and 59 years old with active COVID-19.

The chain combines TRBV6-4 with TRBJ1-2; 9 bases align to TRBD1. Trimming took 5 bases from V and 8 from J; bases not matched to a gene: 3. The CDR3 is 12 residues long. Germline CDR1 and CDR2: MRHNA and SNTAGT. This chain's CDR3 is CASSPTGGGYTF. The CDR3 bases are TGTGCCAGCAGTCCCACAGGGGGCGGCTACACCTTC.

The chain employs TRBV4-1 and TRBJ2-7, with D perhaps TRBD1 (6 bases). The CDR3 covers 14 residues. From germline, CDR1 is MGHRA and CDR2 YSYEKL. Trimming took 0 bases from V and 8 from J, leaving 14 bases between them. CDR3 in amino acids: CASSQDIDRIKQYF. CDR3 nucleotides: TGCGCCAGCAGCCAAGACATAGACAGGATCAAGCAGTACTTC.

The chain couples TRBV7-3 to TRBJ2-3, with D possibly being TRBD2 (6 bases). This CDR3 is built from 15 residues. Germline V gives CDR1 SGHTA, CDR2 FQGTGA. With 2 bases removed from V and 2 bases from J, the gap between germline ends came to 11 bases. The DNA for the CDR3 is TGTGCCAGCAGCTTACAGGGAGGAGACACAGATACGCAGTATTTT. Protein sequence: CASSLQGGDTDTQYF.

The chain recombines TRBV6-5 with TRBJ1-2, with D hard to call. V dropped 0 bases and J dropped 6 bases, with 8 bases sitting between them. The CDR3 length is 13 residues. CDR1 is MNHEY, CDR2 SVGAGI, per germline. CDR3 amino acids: CASSYSPGDGYTF. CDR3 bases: TGTGCCAGCAGTTACTCCCCTGGAGATGGCTACACCTTC.

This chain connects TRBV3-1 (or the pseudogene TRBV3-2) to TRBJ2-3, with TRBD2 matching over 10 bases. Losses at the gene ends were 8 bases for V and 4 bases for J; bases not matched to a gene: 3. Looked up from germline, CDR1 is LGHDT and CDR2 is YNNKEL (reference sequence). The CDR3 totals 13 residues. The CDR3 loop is CASGLAGADTQYF. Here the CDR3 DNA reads TGTGCCAGCGGGCTAGCGGGGGCAGATACGCAGTATTTT.

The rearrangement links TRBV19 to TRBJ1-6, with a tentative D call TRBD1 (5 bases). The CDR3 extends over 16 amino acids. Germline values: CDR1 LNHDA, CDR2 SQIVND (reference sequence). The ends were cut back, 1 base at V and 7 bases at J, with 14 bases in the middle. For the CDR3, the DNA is TGTGCCAGTAGTATAGGGCCGCAGGGTCAGAATTCACCCCTCCACTTT. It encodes CASSIGPQGQNSPLHF. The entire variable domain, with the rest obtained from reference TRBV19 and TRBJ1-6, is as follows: DGGITQSPKYLFRKEGQNVTLSCEQNLNHDAMYWYRQDPGQGLRLIYYSQIVNDFQKGDIAEGYSVSREKKESFPLTVTSAQKNPTAFYLCASSIGPQGQNSPLHFGNGTRLTVT.

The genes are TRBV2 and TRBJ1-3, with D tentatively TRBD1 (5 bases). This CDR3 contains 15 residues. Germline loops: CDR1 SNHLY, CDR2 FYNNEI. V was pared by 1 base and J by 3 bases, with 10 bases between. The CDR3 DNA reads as TGTGCCAGCAGTGAAGAGGGGATCGGTGGAAACACCATATATTTT. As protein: CASSEEGIGGNTIYF.

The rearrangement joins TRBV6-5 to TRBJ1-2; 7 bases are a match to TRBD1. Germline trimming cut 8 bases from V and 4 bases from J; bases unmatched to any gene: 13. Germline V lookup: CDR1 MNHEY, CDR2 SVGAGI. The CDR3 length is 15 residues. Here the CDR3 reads CASAKAPDRAYGYTF. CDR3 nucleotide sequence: TGTGCCAGCGCAAAGGCCCCAGACAGGGCCTATGGCTACACCTTC.

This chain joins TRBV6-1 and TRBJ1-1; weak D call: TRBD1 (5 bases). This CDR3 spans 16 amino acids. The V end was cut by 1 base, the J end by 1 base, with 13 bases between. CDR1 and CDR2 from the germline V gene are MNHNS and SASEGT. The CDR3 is CASSEVNRPPNTEAFF. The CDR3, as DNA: TGTGCCAGCAGTGAAGTTAACAGGCCCCCGAACACTGAAGCTTTCTTT.

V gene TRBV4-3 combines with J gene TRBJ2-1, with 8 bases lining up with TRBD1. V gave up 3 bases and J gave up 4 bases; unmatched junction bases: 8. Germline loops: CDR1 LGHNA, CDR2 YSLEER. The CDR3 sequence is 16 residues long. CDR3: CASSQDGQGKYNEQFF. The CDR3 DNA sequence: TGCGCCAGCAGCCAGGATGGACAGGGAAAATACAATGAGCAGTTCTTC.

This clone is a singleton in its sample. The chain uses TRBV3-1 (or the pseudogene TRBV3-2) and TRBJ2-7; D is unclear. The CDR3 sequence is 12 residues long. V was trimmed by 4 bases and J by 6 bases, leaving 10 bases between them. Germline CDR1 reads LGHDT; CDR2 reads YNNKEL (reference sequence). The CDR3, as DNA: TGTGCCAGCAGCCTCCGGGTGAGCGAGCAGTACTTC. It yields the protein CASSLRVSEQYF.

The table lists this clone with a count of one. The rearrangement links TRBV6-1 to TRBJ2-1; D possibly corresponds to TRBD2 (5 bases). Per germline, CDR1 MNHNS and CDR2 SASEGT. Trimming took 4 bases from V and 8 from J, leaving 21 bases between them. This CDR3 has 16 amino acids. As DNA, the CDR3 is TGTGCCAGCAGTGCCGGAGGAGGTCTCCATGGGTATGAGCAGTTCTTC. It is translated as CASSAGGGLHGYEQFF.

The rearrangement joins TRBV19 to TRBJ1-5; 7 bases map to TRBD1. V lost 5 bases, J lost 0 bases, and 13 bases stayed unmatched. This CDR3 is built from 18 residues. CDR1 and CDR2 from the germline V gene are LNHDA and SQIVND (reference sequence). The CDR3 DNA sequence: TGTGCCAGTAGTTACGACAGGGACTCGGGCCTTAGCAATCAGCCCCAGCATTTT. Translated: CASSYDRDSGLSNQPQHF.

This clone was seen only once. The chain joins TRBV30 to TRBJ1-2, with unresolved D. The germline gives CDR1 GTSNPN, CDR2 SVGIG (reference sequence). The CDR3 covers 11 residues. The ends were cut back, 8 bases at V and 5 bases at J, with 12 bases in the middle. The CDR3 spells CAAPQIYGYTF. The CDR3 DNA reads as TGTGCCGCCCCCCAGATTTATGGCTACACCTTC.

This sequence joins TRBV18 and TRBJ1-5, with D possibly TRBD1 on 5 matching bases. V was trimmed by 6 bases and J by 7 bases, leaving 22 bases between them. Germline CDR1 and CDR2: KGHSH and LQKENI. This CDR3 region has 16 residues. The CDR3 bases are TGTGCCAGCTCGCTTCTCGGGGGTGGGAGTAACCAGCCCCAGCATTTT. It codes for CASSLLGGGSNQPQHF.

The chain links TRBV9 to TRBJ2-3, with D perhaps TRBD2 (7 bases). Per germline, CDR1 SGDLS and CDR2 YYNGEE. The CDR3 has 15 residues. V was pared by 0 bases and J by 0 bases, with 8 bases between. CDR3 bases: TGTGCCAGCAGCGTAGAGGGGGGGAGCACAGATACGCAGTATTTT. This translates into CASSVEGGSTDTQYF.

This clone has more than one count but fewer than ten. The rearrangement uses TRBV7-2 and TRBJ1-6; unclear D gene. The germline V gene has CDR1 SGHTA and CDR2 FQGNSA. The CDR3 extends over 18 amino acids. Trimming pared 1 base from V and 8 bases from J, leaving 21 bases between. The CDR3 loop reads CASSLVQSRLATHSPLHF. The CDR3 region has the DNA TGTGCCAGCAGCTTAGTCCAGTCAAGGTTAGCCACCCATTCACCCCTCCACTTT.

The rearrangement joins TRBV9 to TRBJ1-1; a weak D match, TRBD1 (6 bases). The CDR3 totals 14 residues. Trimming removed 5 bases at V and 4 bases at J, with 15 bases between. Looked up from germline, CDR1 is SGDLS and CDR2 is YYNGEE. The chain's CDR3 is CASRPGQLSTEAFF. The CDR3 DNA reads TGTGCCAGCAGACCAGGACAGCTGAGCACTGAAGCTTTCTTT.

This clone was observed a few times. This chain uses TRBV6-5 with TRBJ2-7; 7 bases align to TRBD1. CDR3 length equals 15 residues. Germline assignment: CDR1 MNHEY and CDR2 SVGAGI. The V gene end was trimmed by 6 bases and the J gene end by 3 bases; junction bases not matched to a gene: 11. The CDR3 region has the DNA TGTGCCAGCAGCCCCCGACAGGGTGACGACTACGAGCAGTACTTC. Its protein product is CASSPRQGDDYEQYF.

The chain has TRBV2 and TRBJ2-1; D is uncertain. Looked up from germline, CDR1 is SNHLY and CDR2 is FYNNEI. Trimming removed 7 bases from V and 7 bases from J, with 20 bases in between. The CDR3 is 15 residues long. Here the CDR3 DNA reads TGTGCCAGCATGGCCCTAGGTTTTTCCGGGAATGAGCAGTTCTTC. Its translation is CASMALGFSGNEQFF.

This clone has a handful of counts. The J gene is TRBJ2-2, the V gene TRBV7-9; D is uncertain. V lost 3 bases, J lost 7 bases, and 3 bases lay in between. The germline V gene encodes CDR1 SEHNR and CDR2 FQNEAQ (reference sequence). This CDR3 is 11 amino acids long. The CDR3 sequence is CASSFVGELFF. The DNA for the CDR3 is TGTGCCAGCAGCTTCGTCGGGGAGCTGTTTTTT. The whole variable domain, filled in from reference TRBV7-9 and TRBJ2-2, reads DTGVSQNPRHKITKRGQNVTFRCDPISEHNRLYWYRQTLGQGPEFLTYFQNEAQLEKSRLLSDRFSAERPKGSFSTLEIQRTEQGDSAMYLCASSFVGELFFGEGSRLTVL.

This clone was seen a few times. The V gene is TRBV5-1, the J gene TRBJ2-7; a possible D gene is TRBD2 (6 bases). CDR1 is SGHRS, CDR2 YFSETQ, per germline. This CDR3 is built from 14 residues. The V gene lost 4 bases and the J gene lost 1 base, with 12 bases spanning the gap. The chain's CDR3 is CASSLREYSYEQYF. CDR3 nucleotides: TGCGCCAGCAGCCTTCGGGAGTATTCCTACGAGCAGTACTTC.

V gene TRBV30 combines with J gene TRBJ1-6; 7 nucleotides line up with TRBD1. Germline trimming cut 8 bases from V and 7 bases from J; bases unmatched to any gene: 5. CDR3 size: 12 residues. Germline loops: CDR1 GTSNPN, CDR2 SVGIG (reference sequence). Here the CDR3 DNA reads TGTGCCGGAACAGGGGTCAATTCACCCCTCCACTTT. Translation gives CAGTGVNSPLHF.

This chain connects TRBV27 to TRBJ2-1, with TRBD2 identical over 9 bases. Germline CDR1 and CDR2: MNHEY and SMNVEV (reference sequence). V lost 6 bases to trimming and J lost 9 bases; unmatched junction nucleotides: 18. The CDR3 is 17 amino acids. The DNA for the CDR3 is TGTGCCAGCAGACCCACCTCAGGGCGGGGGGGCCATGTTGAGCAGTTCTTC. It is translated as CASRPTSGRGGHVEQFF.

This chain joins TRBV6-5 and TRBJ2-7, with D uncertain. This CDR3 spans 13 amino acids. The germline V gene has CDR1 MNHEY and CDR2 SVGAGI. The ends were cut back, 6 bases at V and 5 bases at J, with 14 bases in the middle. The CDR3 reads CASRRKQSNEQYF. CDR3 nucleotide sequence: TGTGCCAGCAGAAGAAAACAGAGCAACGAGCAGTACTTC.

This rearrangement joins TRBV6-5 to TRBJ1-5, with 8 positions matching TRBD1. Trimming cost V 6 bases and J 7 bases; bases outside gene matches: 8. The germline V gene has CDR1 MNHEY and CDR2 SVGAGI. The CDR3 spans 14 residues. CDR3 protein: CASRLQGGRQPQHF. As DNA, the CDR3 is TGTGCCAGCAGATTACAGGGGGGGCGACAGCCCCAGCATTTT.

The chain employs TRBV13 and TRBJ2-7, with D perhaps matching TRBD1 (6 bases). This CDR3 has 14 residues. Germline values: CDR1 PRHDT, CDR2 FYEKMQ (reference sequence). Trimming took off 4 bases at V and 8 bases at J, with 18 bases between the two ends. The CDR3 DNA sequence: TGTGCCAGCAGCTCGAAAACGGGACACAAAAAGCAGTACTTC. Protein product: CASSSKTGHKKQYF. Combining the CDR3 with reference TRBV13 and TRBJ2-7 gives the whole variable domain AAGVIQSPRHLIKEKRETATLKCYPIPRHDTVYWYQQGPGQDPQFLISFYEKMQSDKGSIPDRFSAQQFSDYHSELNMSSLELGDSALYFCASSSKTGHKKQYFGPGTRLTVT.